This entry lists 2 T cell receptor beta chains sequenced from one sample in a study of control samples from healthy donors and cancer patients. Generated by immunoSEQ multiplex PCR, the TCRdb table keeps only in-frame clones and is missing some. The profile shows more than 150,000 clones, approximately 92% of them singletons. Material for sequencing was blood. The receptors stem from a young man in good health.

The chain couples TRBV28 to TRBJ2-3; tentatively, D is TRBD2 (5 bases). V was clipped by 10 bases and J by 3 bases, with 8 bases between them. The CDR3 sequence is 11 residues long. The germline CDR1 and CDR2 sequences are MDHEN and SYDVKM. The CDR3 bases are TGTGCCACCGAGGGAACAGATACGCAGTATTTT. Residues: CATEGTDTQYF.

This clone was observed once. The rearrangement joins TRBV9 to TRBJ2-7; TRBD2 matches 13 bases. This CDR3 contains 14 residues. The germline gives CDR1 SGDLS, CDR2 YYNGEE. V shed 3 bases and J 4 bases; nucleotides not matched to a gene: 1. The CDR3 DNA follows: TGTGCCAGCAGCGGACTAGCGGGGGGTTACGAGCAGTACTTC. This sequence encodes CASSGLAGGYEQYF.